These 16 T cell receptor beta chains were sequenced from one sample in a study of T cells expressing NK-cell markers. TCRdb reprocessed the 5' RACE reads and reports one entry per CDR3 protein, with no DNA. The specimen's table records almost 450,000 distinct CDR3 sequences. Sequencing was done on a sample of blood T cells: a sorted CD56 or NKG2C T cell subset, CD4+ or CD8+ T cells, or bulk PBMC T cells (not recorded which). Receptor source: a woman between 18 and 70 years old in good health.

The chain combines TRBV12-3 or TRBV12-4 with TRBJ2-2; TCRdb proposes TRBD1, but this gene call is untestable without DNA. This CDR3 is 14 amino acids long. The chain's CDR3 is CASGGQGASGELFF.

CDR3 loop: CASSMDQQETQYF. This chain joins TRBV5-1 and TRBJ2-5. This CDR3 region has 13 residues. Germline V gene lookup returns CDR1 SGHRS and CDR2 YFSETQ.

The rearrangement links TRBV6-5 to TRBJ2-1; TCRdb names TRBD1, which stays unverified in the absence of DNA. CDR3 size: 14 residues. Germline V gives CDR1 MNHEY, CDR2 SVGAGI. The CDR3: CASSYPGRDNEQFF.

The chain combines TRBV4-3 with TRBJ2-7; the TRBD2 assignment by TCRdb is unverifiable without DNA. This CDR3 region has 15 residues. Germline values: CDR1 LGHNA, CDR2 YSLEER. CDR3: CASSQGPQVTYEQYF.

This chain uses TRBV4-1 with TRBJ1-1. This CDR3 is built from 16 residues. CDR1 is MGHRA and CDR2 is YSYEKL in the germline V gene. The CDR3 is CASSQDQLEMNTEAFF.

J is TRBJ2-7 and V is TRBV6-5. The germline gives CDR1 MNHEY, CDR2 SVGAGI. This CDR3 spans 15 amino acids. This CDR3 is CASSYSAERTYEQYF.

This chain uses TRBV12-3 or TRBV12-4 with TRBJ2-2; TCRdb lists TRBD1, though no DNA is available to test this call. There are 15 residues in the CDR3. CDR3 region: CASSLGQGAAGELFF.

The J gene is TRBJ2-1, the V gene TRBV24-1; the TCRdb call, TRBD2, lacks DNA for checking. The length of the CDR3 is 16 residues. Looked up from germline, CDR1 is KGHDR and CDR2 is SFDVKD. CDR3 sequence: CATSDPGLAAYNEQFF.

The gene calls are TRBV7-2 and TRBJ1-6; TCRdb's D call, TRBD1, is unchecked because there is no DNA. The length of the CDR3 is 14 residues. CDR1 and CDR2 (germline): SGHTA, FQGNSA. CDR3 residues: CASNRDRGHSPLHF.

This chain links TRBV14 with TRBJ2-3; the D call of TRBD1 rests on TCRdb alone, since no DNA is present to check it. Germline assignment: CDR1 SGHDN and CDR2 FVKESK. This CDR3 is built from 16 residues. The chain's CDR3 is CASSQDLTGGEDTQYF. The whole variable domain, remainder taken from reference TRBV14 and TRBJ2-3, is EAGVTQFPSHSVIEKGQTVTLRCDPISGHDNLYWYRRVMGKEIKFLLHFVKESKQDESGMPNNRFLAERTGGTYSTLKVQPAELEDSGVYFCASSQDLTGGEDTQYFGPGTRLTVL.

The gene calls are TRBV12-3 or TRBV12-4 and TRBJ2-2. The CDR3 has 15 amino acids. The CDR3 sequence is CASSLDRGFIGELFF.

The chain recombines TRBV5-1 with TRBJ2-1; TCRdb's D call, TRBD1, is unchecked because there is no DNA. The CDR3 is 15 amino acids. Germline V gene sequence: CDR1 SGHRS, CDR2 YFSETQ. CDR3 amino acids: CASSSQPRGGNEQFF.

The J gene is TRBJ2-2, the V gene TRBV30; TCRdb proposes TRBD2, but this gene call is untestable without DNA. This CDR3 region has 15 residues. In germline, CDR1 is GTSNPN, CDR2 SVGIG (reference sequence). This CDR3 is CAWTRLAGNTGELFF. The variable domain in full, completed from reference TRBV30 and TRBJ2-2, reads SQTIHQWPATLVQPVGSPLSLECTVEGTSNPNLYWYRQAAGRGLQLLFYSVGIGQISSEVPQNLSASRPQDRQFILSSKKLLLSDSGFYLCAWTRLAGNTGELFFGEGSRLTVL.

The chain links TRBV9 to TRBJ2-2; the D call from TCRdb, TRBD2, cannot be confirmed without DNA. This CDR3 contains 16 residues. Germline values: CDR1 SGDLS, CDR2 YYNGEE. CDR3 residues: CASSTRGGKDTGELFF.

V is TRBV6-2 or TRBV6-3 and J is TRBJ2-1; as DNA is missing, the TRBD1 call by TCRdb cannot be tested. This CDR3 has 14 residues. Germline values: CDR1 MNHEY, CDR2 SVGEGT. Here the CDR3 reads CASSYGHESNEQFF.

V gene TRBV19 combines with J gene TRBJ2-3; TCRdb gives TRBD2 as the D gene, but with no DNA this cannot be confirmed. CDR1 LNHDA and CDR2 SQIVND come from the germline V gene (reference sequence). The CDR3 spans 17 residues. CDR3 sequence: CASMRTSGGAGTDTQYF.